These 7 T cell receptor beta chains came from one sample sequenced in a study of T cells in Graves' hyperthyroidism and ophthalmopathy. What was amplified from RNA transcripts were TCR beta CDR3 regions. In the first-round RT-PCR of the TCR CDR3, the HTBI primer set was used. TCRdb itself ran the multiplex PCR reads through MiXCR, one entry per CDR3 protein. The sample contains hundreds of thousands of distinct CDR3 sequences, just under 20% of which appear only once. Sequenced input: blood. The receptors come from a man aged 35 to 55 with Graves' ophthalmopathy.

The count of this clonotype is one. A read error is likely, as this CDR3 ends without the conserved phenylalanine or tryptophan. The chain couples TRBV5-1 to TRBJ2-7; perhaps TRBD2 as D (5 bases). Germline V gives CDR1 SGHRS, CDR2 YFSETQ. This CDR3 is built from 15 residues. Trimming took off 0 bases at V and 0 bases at J, with 10 bases between the two ends. CDR3 DNA sequence: TGCGCCAGCAGCTTGGACGGACTCGCCTCCTACGAGCAGTACTCC. It specifies CASSLDGLASYEQYS.

V gene TRBV12-3 or TRBV12-4 combines with J gene TRBJ1-3; 9 bases fit TRBD1. The CDR3 contains 16 residues. With V trimmed by 5 bases and J by 2 bases, 7 bases remained unmatched. The CDR3 is CASSPRDRVTGNTIYF. The CDR3, as DNA: TGTGCCAGCAGTCCCCGGGACAGGGTCACTGGAAACACCATATATTTT.

In this sample, this clonotype turned up many times. This chain connects TRBV5-1 to TRBJ1-2; D is uncertain. Germline V gives CDR1 SGHRS, CDR2 YFSETQ. This CDR3 contains 12 residues. The V gene lost 0 bases and the J gene lost 4 bases, with 4 bases spanning the gap. CDR3 DNA: TGCGCCAGCAGCTTGGATCCCTATGGCTACACCTTC. Translated, it gives CASSLDPYGYTF.

This clonotype turned up a few times. The chain combines TRBV13 with TRBJ2-7; D remains unclear. The germline V gene has CDR1 PRHDT and CDR2 FYEKMQ (reference sequence). This CDR3 contains 13 residues. V lost 5 bases to trimming and J lost 6 bases, with 14 bases between them. The CDR3 bases are TGTGCCAGCAGCCGCCTTTTGGAAGGCGAGCAGTACTTC. This gives the protein CASSRLLEGEQYF.

This clonotype came up many times. The gene calls are TRBV6-2 or TRBV6-3 and TRBJ2-1; D is ambiguous. Germline loops: CDR1 MNHEY, CDR2 SVGEGT. V dropped 2 bases and J dropped 3 bases, with 14 bases sitting between them. The length of the CDR3 is 16 residues. The CDR3 region has the DNA TGTGCCAGCAGTTACATTGGCCAGCCCCTCTACAATGAGCAGTTCTTC. Amino acid sequence: CASSYIGQPLYNEQFF.

This clonotype was found many times. The chain carries TRBV5-1 and TRBJ1-5; TRBD1 matches at 8 bases. Germline assignment: CDR1 SGHRS and CDR2 YFSETQ. V was pared by 4 bases and J by 5 bases, with 5 bases of the junction left unmatched. This CDR3 spans 14 amino acids. The CDR3 sequence is CASSPGQGDQPQHF. In nucleotides, the CDR3 is TGCGCCAGCAGCCCCGGACAGGGTGATCAGCCCCAGCATTTT.

The rearrangement uses TRBV18 and TRBJ1-1; D is ambiguous. The CDR3 runs 14 residues. The germline gives CDR1 KGHSH, CDR2 LQKENI. Between the trimmed V and J ends, which lost 2 bases and 1 base, there was a span of 8 bases. CDR3 sequence (DNA): TGTGCCAGCTCACCAGCATCCAGGAACACTGAAGCTTTCTTT. Its protein is CASSPASRNTEAFF.